These 3 T cell receptor beta chains originate from one sample sequenced in a study of shared clonotypes between healthy human individuals. Only in-frame clones appear in the TCRdb table, and some are missing; sequencing was by immunoSEQ multiplex PCR. Counted here are 2.5 million or so clones, roughly nine tenths occurring once; the ten biggest clones make up over 0.12%. Material: naive CD4+ T cells sorted from blood. As for subset: CD45RA+ positively selected. The receptors were gathered from a man between 18 and 35 years old in good health.

This clone was seen just once. This chain links TRBV5-1 with TRBJ2-7, with D tentatively TRBD2 (5 bases). The V gene's germline CDR1 is SGHRS and CDR2 YFSETQ. Trimming removed 4 bases at V and 0 bases at J, with 14 bases between. CDR3 length: 15 amino acids. The CDR3 is CASSPIPGSSYEQYF. As DNA, the CDR3 is TGCGCCAGCAGCCCTATTCCGGGGTCCTCCTACGAGCAGTACTTC.

V is TRBV27 and J is TRBJ1-6; 7 bases align to TRBD1. V was pared by 3 bases and J by 8 bases, with 7 bases of the junction left unmatched. The CDR3 consists of 15 residues. Germline assignment: CDR1 MNHEY and CDR2 SMNVEV (reference sequence). The CDR3 sequence is CASSLLDRDHSPLHF. CDR3 DNA: TGTGCCAGCAGTTTGCTAGACAGGGATCATTCACCCCTCCACTTT.

V usage is TRBV2 and J usage is TRBJ2-5; the match to TRBD2 covers 11 bases. Germline V gene lookup returns CDR1 SNHLY and CDR2 FYNNEI. This CDR3 contains 14 residues. V lost 4 bases to trimming and J lost 4 bases; unmatched junction nucleotides: 2. The chain's CDR3 is CASSVLAGGETQYF. Written as DNA, the CDR3 is TGTGCCAGCAGTGTGCTAGCGGGAGGAGAGACCCAGTACTTC.